This T cell receptor beta chain was sequenced during a study of early T cells in non-severe SARS-CoV-2 infection. This clonotype was detected many times. Unique molecular identifier tags were affixed to discrete cDNA molecules. TCRdb processed the 5' RACE reads anew with MiXCR; each CDR3 protein has one entry. The table lists approximately 22,000 distinct CDR3 sequences, approximately 5.4% of them singletons. Germline values: CDR1 ENHRY, CDR2 SYGVKD. The CDR3 runs 14 residues. V was shortened by 6 bases and J by 7 bases, with 16 bases between the two germline ends. The sequence was collected from an adult who was a healthcare worker with PCR-confirmed SARS-CoV-2 infection or an uninfected control (not recorded which). The sample in question was whole blood, obtained at baseline. The gene calls are TRBV10-3 and TRBJ2-1; maybe TRBD2 (6 bases). CDR3 sequence reads: CAISPGLTPNEQFF. Here the CDR3 DNA reads TGTGCCATCAGCCCGGGACTGACCCCAAATGAGCAGTTCTTC.